These T cell receptor beta chains were read from a single sample in a study of regulatory dendritic cells for organ transplantation. TCRdb's table, derived via immunoSEQ multiplex PCR, lists solely in-frame clones and lacks some. This table has approximately 35,000 clones, about 88% appearing once. The source material was naive CD4+ T cells from blood. The receptors were gathered from a human donor in good health. CDR3s include the opening cysteine and the closing phenylalanine or tryptophan. D genes are given only for firm matches. Clone size is given for some rows only: seen once, a few or many times, or a class if the clone is expanded.

D gene	V gene	J gene	clone size	CDR3 DNA	CDR3 protein
.	TRBV19	TRBJ2-7	.	TGTGCCACCCAGGAGTATGGGTCCCACTCCTACGAGCAGTACTTC	CATQEYGSHSYEQYF
.	TRBV14	TRBJ2-7	.	TGTGCCAGCAGCCAAGTCGGTGGGGGCGGCGAGCAGTACTTC	CASSQVGGGGEQYF
.	TRBV4-3	TRBJ1-2	.	TGCGCCAGCAGCCACACAGCAGGGATCTATGGCTACACCTTC	CASSHTAGIYGYTF
.	TRBV7-2	TRBJ2-5	.	TGTGCCAGCAGCTTAGTTTCAGCGACGGTGGAGACCCAGTACTTC	CASSLVSATVETQYF
.	TRBV19	TRBJ2-1	.	TGTGCCAGTAGTATCAGGGGAACCTACAATGAGCAGTTCTTC	CASSIRGTYNEQFF
.	TRBV19	TRBJ2-7	once	TGTGCCAGTAGTATTTTTGGGGGGCGTGCCTACGAGCAGTACTTC	CASSIFGGRAYEQYF
.	TRBV5-5	TRBJ1-6	.	TGTGCCAGCAGCTTGGGTACGGTAAATTCACCCCTCCACTTT	CASSLGTVNSPLHF
TRBD2	TRBV25-1	TRBJ2-5	.	TGTGCCAGCAGTAAAAGCGGGGCCGTTCGTGAGACCCAGTACTTC	CASSKSGAVRETQYF
TRBD2	TRBV7-3	TRBJ2-1	.	TGTGCCAGCAGCCCTCTGGATCTAGCGGGGAAAAATGAGCAGTTCTTC	CASSPLDLAGKNEQFF
TRBD1	TRBV18	TRBJ2-5	.	TGTGCCAGCTCACCGAACAGGGGAGAGACCCAGTACTTC	CASSPNRGETQYF
TRBD1	TRBV5-1	TRBJ2-7	.	TGCGCCAGCAGCTCAGGGGGCGCAGGCTACGAGCAGTACTTC	CASSSGGAGYEQYF
.	TRBV5-4	TRBJ1-1	.	TGTGCCAGCAGCTTGGCCTTTAGCAGGAACACTGAAGCTTTCTTT	CASSLAFSRNTEAFF
TRBD1	TRBV5-1	TRBJ2-7	.	TGCGCCAGCAGCCCCGGGACAGGGGCCTACGAGCAGTACTTC	CASSPGTGAYEQYF
TRBD2	TRBV19	TRBJ2-1	.	TGTGCCAGTAGTACGGGGACTAGCGGCTACAATGAGCAGTTCTTC	CASSTGTSGYNEQFF
TRBD1	TRBV13	TRBJ1-6	.	TGTGCCAGCAGCTCTAGGACAGGGAGGGTTTCACCCCTCCACTTT	CASSSRTGRVSPLHF
TRBD1	TRBV30	TRBJ2-7	.	TGTGCCTGGGGGCCGGGACAGGGGGTCTACGAGCAGTACTTC	CAWGPGQGVYEQYF
TRBD2	TRBV6-5	TRBJ2-7	.	TGTGCCAGCAGTTACGCCCTAGCGGGAGAGGAGCAGTACTTC	CASSYALAGEEQYF
.	TRBV28	TRBJ2-7	.	TGTGCCAGCAGATATACGCTGGGGGGCTACGAGCAGTACTTC	CASRYTLGGYEQYF
TRBD2	TRBV6-1	TRBJ2-7	.	TGTGCCAGCCTTCCTAGCGGCCTTTACGAGCAGTACTTC	CASLPSGLYEQYF
TRBD1	TRBV19	TRBJ1-4	.	TGTGCCAGTAGTATAATCGGACAGGGTGGCGAAAAACTGTTTTTT	CASSIIGQGGEKLFF